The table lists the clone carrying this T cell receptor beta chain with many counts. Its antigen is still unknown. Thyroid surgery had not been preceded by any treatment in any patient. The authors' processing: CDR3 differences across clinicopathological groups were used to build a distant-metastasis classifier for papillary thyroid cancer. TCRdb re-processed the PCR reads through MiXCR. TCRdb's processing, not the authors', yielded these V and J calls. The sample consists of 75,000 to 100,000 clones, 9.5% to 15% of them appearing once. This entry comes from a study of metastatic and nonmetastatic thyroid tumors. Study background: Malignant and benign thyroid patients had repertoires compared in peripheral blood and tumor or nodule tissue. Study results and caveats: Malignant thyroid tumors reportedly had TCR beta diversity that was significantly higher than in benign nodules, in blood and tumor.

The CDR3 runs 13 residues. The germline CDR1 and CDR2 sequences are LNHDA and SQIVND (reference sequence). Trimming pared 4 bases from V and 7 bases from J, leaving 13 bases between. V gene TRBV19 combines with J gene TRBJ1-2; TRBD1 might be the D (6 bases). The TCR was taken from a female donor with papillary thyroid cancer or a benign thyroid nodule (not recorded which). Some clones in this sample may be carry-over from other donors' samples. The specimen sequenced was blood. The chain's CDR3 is CASSTDRSLGYTF. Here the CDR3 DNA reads TGTGCCAGTAGTACTGACAGGAGTCTTGGCTACACCTTC.